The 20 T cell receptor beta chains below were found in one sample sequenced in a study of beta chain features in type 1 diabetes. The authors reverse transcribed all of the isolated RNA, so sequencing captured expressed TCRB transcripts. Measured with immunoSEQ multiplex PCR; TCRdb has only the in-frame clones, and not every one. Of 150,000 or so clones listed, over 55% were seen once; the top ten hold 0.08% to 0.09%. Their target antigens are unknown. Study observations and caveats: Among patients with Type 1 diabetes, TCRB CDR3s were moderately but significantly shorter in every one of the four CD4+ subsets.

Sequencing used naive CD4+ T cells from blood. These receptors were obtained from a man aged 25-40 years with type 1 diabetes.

The CDR3 coding sequence is TGCAGCGTAGTCCGTTGGGTGGGCAGCACTGAAGCTTTCTTT. Its translation: CSVVRWVGSTEAFF. The rearrangement joins TRBV29-1 to TRBJ1-1; D remains unclear. The CDR3 sequence is 14 residues long. V was pared by 6 bases and J by 4 bases, with 18 bases between. Per germline, CDR1 SQVTM and CDR2 ANQGSEA.

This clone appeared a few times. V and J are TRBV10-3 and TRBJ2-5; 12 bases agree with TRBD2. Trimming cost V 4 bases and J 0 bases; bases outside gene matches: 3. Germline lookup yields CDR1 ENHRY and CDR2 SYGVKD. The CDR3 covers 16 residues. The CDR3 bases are TGTGCCATCAGTGCCCGACTAGCGGGGGACCAAGAGACCCAGTACTTC. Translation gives CAISARLAGDQETQYF.

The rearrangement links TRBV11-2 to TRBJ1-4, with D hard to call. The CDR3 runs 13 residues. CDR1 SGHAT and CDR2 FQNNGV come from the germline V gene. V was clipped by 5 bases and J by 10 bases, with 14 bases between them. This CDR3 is CASSLTTSGKLFF. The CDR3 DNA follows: TGTGCCAGCAGCCTGACGACCTCTGGAAAACTGTTTTTT.

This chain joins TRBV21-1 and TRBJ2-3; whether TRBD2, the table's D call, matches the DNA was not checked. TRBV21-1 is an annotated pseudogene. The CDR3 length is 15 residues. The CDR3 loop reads CASSKVESTTDTQYF. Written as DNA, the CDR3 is TGTGCCAGCAGCAAAGTAGAGAGCACCACAGATACGCAGTATTTT.

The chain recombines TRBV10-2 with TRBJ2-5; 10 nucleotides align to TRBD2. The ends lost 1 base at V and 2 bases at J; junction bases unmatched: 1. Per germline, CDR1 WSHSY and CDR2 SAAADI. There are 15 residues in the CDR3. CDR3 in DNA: TGCGCCAGCAGTGAGTGGACTAGCGGACAAGAGACCCAGTACTTC. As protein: CASSEWTSGQETQYF.

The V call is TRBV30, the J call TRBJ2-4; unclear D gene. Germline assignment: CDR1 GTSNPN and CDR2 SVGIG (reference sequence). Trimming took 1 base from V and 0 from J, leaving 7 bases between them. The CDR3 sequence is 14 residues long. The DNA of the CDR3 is TGTGCCTGGAGTGACCCGGGAGCCAAAAACATTCAGTACTTC. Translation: CAWSDPGAKNIQYF.

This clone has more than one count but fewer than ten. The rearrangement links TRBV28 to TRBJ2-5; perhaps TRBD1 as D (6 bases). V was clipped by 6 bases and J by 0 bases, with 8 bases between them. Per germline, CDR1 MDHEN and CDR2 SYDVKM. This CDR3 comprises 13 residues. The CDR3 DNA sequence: TGTGCCAGCAGCGGACAGAACCAAGAGACCCAGTACTTC. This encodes CASSGQNQETQYF. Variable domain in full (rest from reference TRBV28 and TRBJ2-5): DVKVTQSSRYLVKRTGEKVFLECVQDMDHENMFWYRQDPGLGLRLIYFSYDVKMKEKGDIPEGYSVSREKKERFSLILESASTNQTSMYLCASSGQNQETQYFGPGTRLLVL.

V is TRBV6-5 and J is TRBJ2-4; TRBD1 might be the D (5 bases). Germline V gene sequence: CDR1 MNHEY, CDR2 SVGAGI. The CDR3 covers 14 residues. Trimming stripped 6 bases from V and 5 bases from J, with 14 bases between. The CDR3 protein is CASSVTRGQNIQYF. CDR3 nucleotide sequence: TGTGCCAGCAGCGTAACAAGGGGCCAAAACATTCAGTACTTC.

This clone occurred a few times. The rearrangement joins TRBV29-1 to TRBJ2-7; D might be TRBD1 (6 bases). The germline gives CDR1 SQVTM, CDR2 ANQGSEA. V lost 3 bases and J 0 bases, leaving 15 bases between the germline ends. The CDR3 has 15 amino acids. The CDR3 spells CSVESTGSLSYEQYF. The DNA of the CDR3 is TGCAGCGTTGAGTCCACAGGGTCCCTCTCCTACGAGCAGTACTTC.

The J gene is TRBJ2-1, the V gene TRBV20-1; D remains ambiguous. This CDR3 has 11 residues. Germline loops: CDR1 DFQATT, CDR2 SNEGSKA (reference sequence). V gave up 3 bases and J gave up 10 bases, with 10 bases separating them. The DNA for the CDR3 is TGCAGTGCTAGCCCCTCTGGAGAGCAGTTCTTC. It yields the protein CSASPSGEQFF.

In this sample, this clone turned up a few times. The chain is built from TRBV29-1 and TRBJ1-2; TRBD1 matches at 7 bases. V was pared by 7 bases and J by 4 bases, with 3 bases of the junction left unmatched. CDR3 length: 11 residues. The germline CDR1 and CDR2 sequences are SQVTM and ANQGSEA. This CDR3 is CSGRDSYGYTF. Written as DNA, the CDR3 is TGCAGCGGCCGGGACAGCTATGGCTACACCTTC.

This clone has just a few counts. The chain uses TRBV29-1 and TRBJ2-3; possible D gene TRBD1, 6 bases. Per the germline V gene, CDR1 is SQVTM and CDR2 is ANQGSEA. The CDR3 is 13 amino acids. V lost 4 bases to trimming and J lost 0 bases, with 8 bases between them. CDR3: CSVAGESTDTQYF. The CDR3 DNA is TGCAGCGTTGCAGGGGAAAGCACAGATACGCAGTATTTT.

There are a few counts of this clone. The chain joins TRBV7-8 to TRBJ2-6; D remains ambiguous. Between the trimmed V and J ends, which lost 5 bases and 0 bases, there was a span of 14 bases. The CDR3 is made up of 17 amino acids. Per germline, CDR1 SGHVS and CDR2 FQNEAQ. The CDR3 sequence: CASSRIEKASGANVLTF. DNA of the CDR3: TGTGCCAGCAGCCGAATTGAAAAGGCCTCTGGGGCCAACGTCCTGACTTTC.

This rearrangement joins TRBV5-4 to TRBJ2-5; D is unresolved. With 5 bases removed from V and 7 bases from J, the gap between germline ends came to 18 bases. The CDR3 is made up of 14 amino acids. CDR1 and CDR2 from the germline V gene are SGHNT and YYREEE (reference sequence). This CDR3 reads CASSAGEGRRTQYF. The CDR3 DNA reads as TGTGCCAGCAGTGCTGGTGAAGGGCGCAGGACCCAGTACTTC.

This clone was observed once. In DNA, the CDR3 is TGTGCCTGGAGTGTACTGAATAGCAATCAGCCCCAGCATTTT. Translating gives CAWSVLNSNQPQHF. The rearrangement uses TRBV30 and TRBJ1-5, with no clear D. Trimming pared 0 bases from V and 0 bases from J, leaving 6 bases between. The CDR3 has 14 residues. The germline CDR1 and CDR2 sequences are GTSNPN and SVGIG (reference sequence).

The CDR3 bases are TGCGCCAGCAGCTCCCTACAGGGTTCCGGGGCCAACGTCCTGACTTTC. It codes for CASSSLQGSGANVLTF. J is TRBJ2-6 and V is TRBV5-1; D possibly corresponds to TRBD1 (6 bases). Deletions cut 3 bases from V and 4 bases from J, with 14 bases between. The germline gives CDR1 SGHRS, CDR2 YFSETQ. The length of the CDR3 is 16 residues.

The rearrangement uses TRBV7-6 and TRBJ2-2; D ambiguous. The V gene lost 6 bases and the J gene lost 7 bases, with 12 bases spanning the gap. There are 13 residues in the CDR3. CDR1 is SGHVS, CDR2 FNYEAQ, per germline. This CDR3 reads CASRLDLDGELFF. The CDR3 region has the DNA TGTGCCAGCAGGTTGGACCTTGACGGGGAGCTGTTTTTT. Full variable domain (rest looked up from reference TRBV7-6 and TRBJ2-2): GAGVSQSPRYKVTKRGQDVALRCDPISGHVSLYWYRQALGQGPEFLTYFNYEAQQDKSGLPNDRFSAERPEGSISTLTIQRTEQRDSAMYRCASRLDLDGELFFGEGSRLTVL.

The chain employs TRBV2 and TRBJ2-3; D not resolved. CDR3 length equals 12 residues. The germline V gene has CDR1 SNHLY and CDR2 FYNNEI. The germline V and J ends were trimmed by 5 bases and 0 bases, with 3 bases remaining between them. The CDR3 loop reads CASSPSTDTQYF. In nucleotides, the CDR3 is TGTGCCAGCAGTCCAAGCACAGATACGCAGTATTTT.

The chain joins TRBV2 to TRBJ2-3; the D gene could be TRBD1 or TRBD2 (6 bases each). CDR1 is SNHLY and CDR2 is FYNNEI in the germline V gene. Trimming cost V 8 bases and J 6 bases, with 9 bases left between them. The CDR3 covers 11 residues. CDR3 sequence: CASGGPDTQYF. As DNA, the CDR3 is TGTGCCAGCGGGGGGCCTGATACGCAGTATTTT. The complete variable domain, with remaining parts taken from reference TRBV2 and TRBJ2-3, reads EPEVTQTPSHQVTQMGQEVILRCVPISNHLYFYWYRQILGQKVEFLVSFYNNEISEKSEIFDDQFSVERPDGSNFTLKIRSTKLEDSAMYFCASGGPDTQYFGPGTRLTVL.

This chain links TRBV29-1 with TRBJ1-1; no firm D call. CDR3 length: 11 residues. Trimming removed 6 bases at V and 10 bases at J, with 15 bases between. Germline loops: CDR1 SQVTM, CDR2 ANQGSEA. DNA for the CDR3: TGCAGCGTCGCCCCAAGCGAGGGAGCTTTCTTT. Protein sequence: CSVAPSEGAFF.